This TCR beta chain was sequenced during a study of blood T cell repertoires in COVID-19. The ends lost 3 bases at V and 2 bases at J; junction bases unmatched: 4. The CDR3 is made up of 15 amino acids. CDR1 and CDR2 from the germline V gene are MGHRA and YSYEKL. Some clones are missing from TCRdb's copy, which holds only in-frame ones; the method was immunoSEQ multiplex PCR. The table shows about 380,000 clones, with roughly 80% occurring only once. This clone has more than one count but fewer than ten. Sequencing input: peripheral blood. The source is a human donor with acute or convalescent COVID-19. The donor label of this sample is uncertain. V usage is TRBV4-1 and J usage is TRBJ2-7; 10 bases agree with TRBD2. The CDR3 loop reads CASSHLAGEAYEQYF. The CDR3 coding sequence is TGCGCCAGCAGCCATCTAGCGGGGGAGGCCTACGAGCAGTACTTC.